This TCR beta chain was documented in a study of siplizumab effects on memory and regulatory T cells. Study-level findings and limits: Siplizumab caused a significant drop in alloreactive sequences traceable to unstimulated CD4+ memory cells.

J gave up 8 bases and V 11 bases, and 8 bases lay outside the gene matches. This CDR3 region has 13 residues. CDR1 LNHDA and CDR2 SQIVND come from the germline V gene (reference sequence). Sequenced by immunoSEQ multiplex PCR; TCRdb stores in-frame clones only, minus some. The profile covers roughly 120,000 clones, with approximately 94% appearing a single time and roughly 1.5% taken by the ten largest. Turning to this clone: Its antigen is as yet unknown.

This TCR derives from a human donor in good health. Source material: non-Treg CD4+ T cells sorted from blood. The chain couples TRBV19 to TRBJ1-6; 8 bases match TRBD1. The chain's CDR3 is CAARGQGDSPLHF. The DNA for the CDR3 is TGTGCCGCCAGGGGGCAGGGAGATTCACCCCTCCACTTT.